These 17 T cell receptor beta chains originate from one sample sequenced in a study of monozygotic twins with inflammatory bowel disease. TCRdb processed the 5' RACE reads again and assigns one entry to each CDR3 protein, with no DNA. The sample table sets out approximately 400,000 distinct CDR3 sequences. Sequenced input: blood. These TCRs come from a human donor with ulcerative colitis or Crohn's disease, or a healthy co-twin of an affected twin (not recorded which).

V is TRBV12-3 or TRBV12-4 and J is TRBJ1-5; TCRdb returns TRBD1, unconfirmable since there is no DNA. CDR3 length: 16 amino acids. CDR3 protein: CASSFLTGPSNQPQHF.

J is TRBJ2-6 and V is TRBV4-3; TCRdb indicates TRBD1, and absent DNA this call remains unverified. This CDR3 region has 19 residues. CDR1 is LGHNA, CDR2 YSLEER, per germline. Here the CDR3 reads CASSQVSPRGFAGANVLTF.

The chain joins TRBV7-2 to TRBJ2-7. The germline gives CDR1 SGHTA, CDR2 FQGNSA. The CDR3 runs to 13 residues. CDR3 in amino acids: CASSLGMFYEQYF.

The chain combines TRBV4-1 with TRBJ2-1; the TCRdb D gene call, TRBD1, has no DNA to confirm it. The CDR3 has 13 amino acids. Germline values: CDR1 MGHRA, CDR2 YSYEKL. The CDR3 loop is CASSQGPGNEQFF.

CDR3: CASSLGQADYGYTF. The rearrangement links TRBV5-1 to TRBJ1-2; with no DNA, the TCRdb D assignment of TRBD1 cannot be verified. CDR3 size: 14 residues. Germline CDR1 and CDR2: SGHRS and YFSETQ.

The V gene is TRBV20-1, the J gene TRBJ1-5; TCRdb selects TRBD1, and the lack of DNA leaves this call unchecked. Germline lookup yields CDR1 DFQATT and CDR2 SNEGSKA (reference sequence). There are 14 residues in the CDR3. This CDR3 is CSAPGQGMSQPQHF.

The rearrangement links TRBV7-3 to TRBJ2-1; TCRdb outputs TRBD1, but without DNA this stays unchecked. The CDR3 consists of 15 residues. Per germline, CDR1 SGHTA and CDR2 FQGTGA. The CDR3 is CASSFLTGGRDEQFF.

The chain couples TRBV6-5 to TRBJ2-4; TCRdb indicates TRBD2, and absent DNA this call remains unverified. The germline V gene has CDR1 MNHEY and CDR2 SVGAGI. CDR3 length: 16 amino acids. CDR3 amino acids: CASSYSITLSKNIQYF.

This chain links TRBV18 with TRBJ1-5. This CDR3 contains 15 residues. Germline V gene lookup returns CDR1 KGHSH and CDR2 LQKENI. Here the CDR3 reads CASSPWMGSNQPQHF.

The CDR3 spells CASSPSAATGRNYGYTF. The V call is TRBV18, the J call TRBJ1-2; the TRBD1 assignment by TCRdb is unverifiable without DNA. Germline V gene sequence: CDR1 KGHSH, CDR2 LQKENI. There are 17 residues in the CDR3.

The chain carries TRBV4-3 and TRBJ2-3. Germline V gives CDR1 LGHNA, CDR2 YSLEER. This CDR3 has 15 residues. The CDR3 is CASSQLGVSTDTQYF.

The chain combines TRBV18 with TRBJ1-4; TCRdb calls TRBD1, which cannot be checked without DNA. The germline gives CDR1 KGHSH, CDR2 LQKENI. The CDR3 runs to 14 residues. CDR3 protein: CASSPYRDDEKLFF.

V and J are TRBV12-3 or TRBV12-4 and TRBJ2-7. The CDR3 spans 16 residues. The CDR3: CASSPRWGIHPYEQYF.

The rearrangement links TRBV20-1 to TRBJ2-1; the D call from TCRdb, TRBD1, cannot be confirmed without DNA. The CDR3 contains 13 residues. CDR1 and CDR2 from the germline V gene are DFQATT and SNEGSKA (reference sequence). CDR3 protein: CSAIRDRYNEQFF.

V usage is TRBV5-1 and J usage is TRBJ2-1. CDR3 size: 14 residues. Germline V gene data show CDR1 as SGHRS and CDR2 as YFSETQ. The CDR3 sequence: CASSLALGNNEQFF. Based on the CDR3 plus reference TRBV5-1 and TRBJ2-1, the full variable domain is KAGVTQTPRYLIKTRGQQVTLSCSPISGHRSVSWYQQTPGQGLQFLFEYFSETQRNKGNFPGRFSGRQFSNSRSEMNVSTLELGDSALYLCASSLALGNNEQFFGPGTRLTVL.

The CDR3 sequence is CASSEQLNTGELFF. This chain joins TRBV12-3 or TRBV12-4 and TRBJ2-2. This CDR3 is built from 14 residues.

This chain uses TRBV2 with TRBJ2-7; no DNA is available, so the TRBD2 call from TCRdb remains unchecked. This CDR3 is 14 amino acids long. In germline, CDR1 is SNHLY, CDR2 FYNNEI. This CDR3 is CASRIQGPGYEQYF. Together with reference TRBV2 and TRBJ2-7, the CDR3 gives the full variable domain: EPEVTQTPSHQVTQMGQEVILRCVPISNHLYFYWYRQILGQKVEFLVSFYNNEISEKSEIFDDQFSVERPDGSNFTLKIRSTKLEDSAMYFCASRIQGPGYEQYFGPGTRLTVT.